This entry features one T cell receptor beta chain sequence. Its antigen is currently not known. One base away there is no much larger clone; base qualities are not given. The sample originates from a study of cytomegalovirus exposure and HLA in healthy donors (dated by TCRdb to the late 2010s). In terms of the full investigation: An earlier analysis of fewer than 750 of the donors reported about 260 Gb of sequence data and around 120 million unique TCR beta sequences obtained from roughly 170 million T cells. Roughly 300 gigabases of sequencing data and 75 million to 85 million unique TCR sequences made up an early release that covered under 750 HLA-typed donors. Of the roughly 410 genotyped donors, roughly 76% were placed in the genetic ancestry cluster associated with self-reported Caucasian donors. The study was designed to test whether signatures of past pathogen exposure could be identified by cataloging public T cell receptors. The study used immunosequencing to profile the T cell repertoires of 666 subjects and linked those repertoires to cytomegalovirus serostatus. Besides the first cohort of around 700 subjects, a separate validation cohort made up of 95 to 150 different subjects was used. High-throughput TCR immunosequencing, statistical association of individual TCRs with disease status, and machine learning were combined to predict cytomegalovirus infection status. To study patterns of TCR occurrence, a later analysis re-analyzed previously published TCR beta repertoires from 500 to 850 donors and added high-resolution HLA genotyping. In the later analysis, no new phenotypic data were used to find candidate immune exposures; instead, reliance was placed on TCR beta sequences and their occurrence across donors. An earlier analysis of 500 to 750 of the donors applied high-throughput TCR beta sequencing to assess whether each TCR beta V gene segment acted as functional or pseudogenic. Donor age, sex, ethnicity and CMV serostatus were compiled alongside the repertoire data. A later genetic analysis took genome-wide SNP genotypes for about 55% of the roughly 670 donors and used that subset as a discovery cohort. All discovery cohort repertoires had been generated on a single sequencing platform. HLA typing covered class I and class II loci at four-digit resolution. The number of typed donors differed by locus: roughly 629-630 for A, B, C, DRB1 and DQB1; 522 for DQA1; 606 for DPA1; and 400 to 480 for DPB1. Because of strong linkage in the cohort, a few DR-DQ haplotypes were treated as single units for association and clustering. On average, around 200,000 unique TCR beta nucleotide sequences were sequenced per donor among a few hundred genotyped donors of the cohort, with 15% to 20% of those sequences being non-productive.

CDR1 is given as KGHSH and CDR2 as LQKENI, both from the germline V gene. The CDR3, cysteine through phenylalanine, is 15 amino acids long. Of the read, only the CDR3 DNA is kept; its 45 bases are in frame from base 1. Trimmed from V: 6 bases; trimmed from J: 2 bases; junction bases lacking a gene match: 5. In total, 500 to 700 healthy bone marrow donors made up the cohort. All cohort members were sampled while nominally healthy, although unrecorded immune exposures were likely present. The donor was CMV seropositive and belonged to the group of 270 or so seropositive cohort members. A peripheral blood sample was collected from each donor, and TCR beta sequencing was performed on peripheral blood mononuclear cells. Genomic DNA was extracted from the blood cell samples with the Qiagen DNeasy Blood Extraction Kit. The library was generated by the immunoSEQ multiplex PCR assay. A mixture of 60 forward primers for TCR Vbeta segments and 13 reverse primers for TCR Jbeta segments was used in the multiplex PCR. Amplification of the CDR3 region of rearranged TCR beta genes was performed with a multiplex PCR assay on genomic DNA. Amplified TCR beta libraries were sequenced as 87-base-pair reads on the Illumina HiSeq System. Concerning the study's data processing: A later analysis tallied tens of millions of unique TCR beta chains across the 650 to 750 repertoires, and about 12 million of those chains were shared by two or more donors. A nearest-neighbor algorithm error-corrected the raw reads and collapsed the reads into unique sequences, merging closely related sequences to remove PCR and sequencing errors. V, D and J gene segments were assigned by aligning CDR3 sequences to IMGT reference sequences. Each retained sequence needed at least a six-nucleotide match to both a V gene segment and a J gene segment. Rearrangements were classified as productive when the CDR3 lacked stop codons and remained in frame with V and J, and all other rearrangements were classified as non-productive. CDR3 was defined by IMGT convention, running from the second conserved V-encoded cysteine to the conserved J-encoded phenylalanine. The earlier analysis of a few hundred of the donors excluded any sequence lacking an unambiguous match to a single V gene segment. In an earlier analysis of a few hundred of the donors, V segments were called functional above 56.7% productive rearrangements and were called segregating when the between-donor standard deviation exceeded 5%. To diagnose cytomegalovirus status from the catalog of TCR beta chain sequences, a statistical classification framework was built. A later analysis assigned V and J genes by comparing TCR nucleotide sequences with IMGT/GENE-DB human TR gene sequences. Using the TCRdist pipeline, a later analysis assigned CDR3 sequences along with most-parsimonious VDJ recombination scenarios. A later analysis defined each TCR beta chain by its CDR3 amino acid sequence plus V-gene family, and excluded reads lacking a unique V-gene family. A later analysis removed nearly 600 highly shared, low-generation-probability nucleotide sequences to deal with suspected cross-contamination and a sequencing artifact. In a later analysis, a clonal expansion index for each public chain was calculated from normalized within-repertoire ranks of inferred template counts. In a later analysis, generation probabilities were computed using a VDJ recombination model fitted to out-of-frame rearrangements, and the results were checked against IGoR. In a later analysis, TCR-TCR, TCR-HLA and TCR-CMV co-occurrence was scored with hypergeometric tests, and a repertoire-size bias correction was applied to TCR pairs. In a later analysis, false discovery rates were estimated by permuting HLA or CMV assignments 20 times. In a later analysis, co-occurring TCRs were grouped using DBSCAN, with TCRdist sequence similarity added in when clustering inside HLA-allele-positive subsets. Repertoires with fewer than 30,000 or more than 120,000 public chains, plus five repertoires with anomalous nucleotide sharing, were excluded from co-occurrence clustering. TCRdb mirrors the immuneACCESS table, restricted to in-frame sequences. Some clones are absent from its copies; in checked studies, under half trace to an unresolved V gene, and the reason for the others is unknown. V and J calls and clone size are given by that table; D and trimming were obtained from the DNA. This sample has tens of thousands of clones in its table, and 65% to 80% of those were observed once. Clones ranked in the top ten supply 6% to 7% of the sample.

Paper-wide results and their limitations: In the study, some 180 TCR beta chains were listed as associated with cytomegalovirus. Immune exposure information for the cohort was limited to CMV serostatus. Several of the top co-occurrence clusters appeared to be linked to parvovirus B19, influenza, CMV and Epstein-Barr virus, according to a later analysis. The authors suggested that the approach could potentially be extended to other disease states and immunological phenotypes. Correlated functional status among segregating V segments might reflect linkage disequilibrium, but an unknown experimental factor could not be ruled out. Across donors, most TCR sequences were observed very rarely, whereas some public TCRs were present in many individuals. HLA typing was unavailable for some donors at each locus, so association tests used only the typed subset. The 87-base-pair reads could not distinguish some IMGT-functional V segments, including TRBV6-2 and TRBV6-3, so those segments were excluded. Strong co-occurrence of HLA alleles, especially DR and DQ, made assigning TCR associations to individual alleles difficult. In a later genetic analysis, fewer N-insertions in productive TCRs were reported among donors in an Asian-associated ancestry cluster than the roughly 700-donor mean. Sequencing depth was assumed to be roughly uniform across donors in the presence/absence analyses, though that assumption may not hold. The earlier analysis of around 600 of the donors excluded around 17 rarely observed V segments, including chromosome 9 orphons, because counts were too low. In an earlier analysis of about 600 of the donors, most TCR beta V segments appeared in productive rearrangements about 87% or about 30% of the time, broadly matching IMGT annotations. A further reported finding was that TCR beta sequences accurately predicted the HLA-A and HLA-B alleles for most subjects in the first cohort. A group of highly shared sequence variants was considered likely to be a technical artifact of the sequencing pipeline. The classifier was reported to diagnose cytomegalovirus status with high specificity and sensitivity in both the original cohort and the validation cohort. An association between a missense DCLRE1C variant and V-gene and J-gene trimming of TCR beta chains was found in a later genetic analysis and replicated in an independent cohort. A few of the identified cytomegalovirus-associated TCR beta chains were confirmed in vitro to be specific for cytomegalovirus antigens. The cohort was sequenced for TCR beta chains only, and without alpha or paired-chain data the features that could be detected were limited. Specific HLA alleles were associated with roughly 16,000 TCR beta sequences at a false discovery rate of 0.05 in a later analysis. Most CMV-associated TCR beta chains appeared to be HLA-restricted in a later analysis, and the HLA associations seemed to be driven largely by CMV exposure. In a later analysis, TCR association rates were found to vary across HLA loci, with the most associated TCRs seen for DRB1 alleles and the fewest for HLA-C alleles. Compared with equally common non-associated chains, HLA-associated TCR beta chains in a later analysis were more clonally expanded and had lower generation probabilities.

This clonotype was obtained from a man aged 25 to 40 in good health and CMV-seropositive. The source material was PBMCs. Recombination linked TRBV18 to TRBJ1-5; TRBD1 fits 9 bases in the junction. CDR3 sequence: CASSPDRGGNQPQHF. The nucleotides are TGTGCCAGCTCCCCGGACAGGGGTGGCAATCAGCCCCAGCATTTT.